The clone carrying this T cell receptor beta chain was seen repeatedly, ten times or more. What it binds is unknown. Primed by a sample-barcoded 5' primer and a J-beta primer mix, a second PCR proceeded for about 6 to 12 cycles. Unique molecular identifiers of 12 random nucleotides labeled each cDNA. TCRdb processed the 5' RACE reads anew with MiXCR; each CDR3 protein has one entry. The table includes fewer than 650,000 distinct CDR3 sequences, 27% detected once. CDR3 size: 13 residues. Germline loops: CDR1 SQVTM, CDR2 ANQGSEA. Between the trimmed V and J ends, which lost 7 bases and 6 bases, there was a span of 19 bases. The data were obtained in a study of blood T cells in healthy people across ages. Study-level findings and limits: When set beside aged donors, long-lived donors presented more naive CD4+ cells and higher diversity.

These data also featured in a second study, about T cells of mothers and their children. Turning to that study: Five to seven children, together with their three healthy Caucasian mothers, made up the donors. The authors used all extracted RNA for cDNA synthesis, at around 1.6 ug per 15 ul.

Sequencing was carried out using blood. The chain joins TRBV29-1 to TRBJ2-7; D is perhaps TRBD2 (6 bases). This receptor was identified in a boy aged 2 to 10 in good health. The DNA of the CDR3 is TGCAGCGCTGGGGCAGGGAGGTTGGTCGAGCAGTACTTC. It codes for CSAGAGRLVEQYF.